Each of the 10 T cell receptor beta chains below was sequenced from the same sample in a study of neurological immune-mediated disorders. TCRdb independently ran MiXCR on the 5' RACE reads; one entry per CDR3 protein. Of about 44,000 distinct CDR3 sequences listed, about 22% were seen once; the top ten hold about 4.7%. Time point described: technical triplicate 3. Sequenced: PBMCs. These receptors came from a man aged 55 to 69 with HTLV-1-associated myelopathy (HAM/TSP).

This clonotype was seen ten or more times. The V gene is TRBV10-3, the J gene TRBJ2-1; a weak D match, TRBD2 (6 bases). In germline, CDR1 is ENHRY, CDR2 SYGVKD. The CDR3 spans 16 residues. V was trimmed by 2 bases and J by 7 bases, leaving 18 bases between them. This CDR3 reads CAISEPGTHLRNEQFF. DNA for the CDR3: TGTGCCATCAGTGAGCCCGGGACTCATCTTCGGAATGAGCAGTTCTTC.

This clonotype was seen ten or more times. DNA for the CDR3: TGCGCCAGCAGCTTGACTAGCGGGAGTTCAGATACGCAGTATTTT. The encoded protein is CASSLTSGSSDTQYF. The chain joins TRBV5-1 to TRBJ2-3; 11 nucleotides align to TRBD2. Germline-derived CDR1 and CDR2 are SGHRS and YFSETQ. The CDR3 consists of 15 residues. Trimming cost V 1 base and J 4 bases; bases outside gene matches: 2.

This clonotype has a count of ten or more. This rearrangement joins TRBV20-1 to TRBJ2-5; D gene uncertain. CDR1 and CDR2 from the germline V gene are DFQATT and SNEGSKA (reference sequence). The length of the CDR3 is 13 residues. Trimming took off 2 bases at V and 5 bases at J, with 12 bases between the two ends. The CDR3 here is CSARPPVSETQYF. CDR3 DNA sequence: TGCAGTGCTAGACCCCCCGTGTCTGAGACCCAGTACTTC.

This clonotype was recorded many times. The chain combines TRBV3-1 with TRBJ1-1, with 8 bases matching TRBD1. The junction had 7 bases not matched to a gene; V was cut back by 4 bases and J by 3 bases. The CDR3 is 15 amino acids. Per the germline V gene, CDR1 is LGHDT and CDR2 is YNNKEL (reference sequence). The CDR3, as DNA: TGTGCCAGCAGCCTATCAGGACAGGGTCACACTGAAGCTTTCTTT. Protein: CASSLSGQGHTEAFF.

In its sample, this clonotype was seen many times. The genes are TRBV5-1 and TRBJ2-7, with D tentatively TRBD1 (6 bases). CDR1 is SGHRS and CDR2 is YFSETQ in the germline V gene. V was clipped by 4 bases and J by 2 bases, with 13 bases between them. CDR3 length equals 14 residues. The CDR3 DNA sequence: TGCGCCAGCAGCACCAAACAGGGTACCTACGAGCAGTACTTC. Encoded protein: CASSTKQGTYEQYF.

Of note for this clonotype: The junction shows a germline mismatch at one end, possibly a read error. The rearrangement uses TRBV7-2 and TRBJ2-5; 11 nucleotides match TRBD2. CDR3 length: 15 residues. CDR1 is SGHTA, CDR2 FQGNSA, per germline. The CDR3 loop reads CASSLGTSGQEIQYF. CDR3 in DNA: TGTGCCAGCAGCCTAGGGACTAGCGGTCAAGAGATCCAGTACTTC. The whole variable domain, remainder taken from reference TRBV7-2 and TRBJ2-5, is GAGVSQSPSNKVTEKGKDVELRCDPISGHTALYWYRQSLGQGLEFLIYFQGNSAPDKSGLPSDRFSAERTGGSVSTLTIQRTQQEDSAVYLCASSLGTSGQEIQYFGPGTRLLVL.

The table lists this clonotype with many counts. The rearrangement links TRBV14 to TRBJ1-6, with D possibly TRBD1 on 6 matching bases. The germline V gene encodes CDR1 SGHDN and CDR2 FVKESK. The germline V and J ends were trimmed by 1 base and 6 bases, with 13 bases remaining between them. The CDR3 is 16 amino acids. The CDR3 nucleotides are TGTGCCAGCAGCCAAGCTGGGGGCGCGGGTAATTCACCCCTCCACTTT. This gives the protein CASSQAGGAGNSPLHF.

In its sample, this clonotype was seen many times. The chain couples TRBV2 to TRBJ2-1; D is perhaps TRBD2 (5 bases). The CDR3 spans 15 residues. Looked up from germline, CDR1 is SNHLY and CDR2 is FYNNEI. Trimming shortened V by 3 bases and J by 6 bases, and 15 bases separated the two germline ends. DNA of the CDR3: TGTGCCAGCAGTGATCAAGGGAGTGTCCGCAATGAGCAGTTCTTC. Amino acids: CASSDQGSVRNEQFF.

Many counts were recorded for this clonotype. This sequence joins TRBV9 and TRBJ2-7, with 8 bases lining up with TRBD1. CDR3 length: 14 residues. Germline V lookup: CDR1 SGDLS, CDR2 YYNGEE. V gave up 4 bases and J gave up 2 bases; unmatched junction bases: 5. The CDR3 here is CASSPGQGTYEQYF. Written as DNA, the CDR3 is TGTGCCAGCAGCCCAGGACAGGGAACCTACGAGCAGTACTTC.

V usage is TRBV6-5 and J usage is TRBJ2-7; weak D call: TRBD1 (6 bases). Germline CDR1 MNHEY, CDR2 SVGAGI. The V end lost 2 bases, the J end lost 2 bases, and 13 bases lay between the germline ends. The CDR3 consists of 15 residues. The CDR3 sequence is CASSYVVGGPYEQYF. The CDR3 nucleotides read TGTGCCAGCAGTTACGTAGTAGGGGGACCCTACGAGCAGTACTTC.